This entry is about one T cell receptor (beta chain). The CDR3 length is 15 residues. V was pared by 2 bases and J by 7 bases, with 6 bases of the junction left unmatched. Germline CDR1 reads LGHNT; CDR2 reads FRNRAP. Survey-level TCR beta sequencing used the immunoSEQ assay. Assay used: immunoSEQ multiplex PCR; TCRdb lists only in-frame clones, some missing. Altogether tens of thousands of clones are present, around 93% being singletons, with the ten largest covering 3.5% to 5.5%. The source of this sequence is a man aged 35-49 years with rheumatoid arthritis. The V gene is TRBV12-5, the J gene TRBJ2-2, with 8 bases aligning to TRBD2. The sequenced material came from PBMCs. The CDR3 bases are TGTGCTAGTGGTTTGTCCGGGGGGGCCCACGGGGAGCTGTTTTTT. Translating gives CASGLSGGAHGELFF.